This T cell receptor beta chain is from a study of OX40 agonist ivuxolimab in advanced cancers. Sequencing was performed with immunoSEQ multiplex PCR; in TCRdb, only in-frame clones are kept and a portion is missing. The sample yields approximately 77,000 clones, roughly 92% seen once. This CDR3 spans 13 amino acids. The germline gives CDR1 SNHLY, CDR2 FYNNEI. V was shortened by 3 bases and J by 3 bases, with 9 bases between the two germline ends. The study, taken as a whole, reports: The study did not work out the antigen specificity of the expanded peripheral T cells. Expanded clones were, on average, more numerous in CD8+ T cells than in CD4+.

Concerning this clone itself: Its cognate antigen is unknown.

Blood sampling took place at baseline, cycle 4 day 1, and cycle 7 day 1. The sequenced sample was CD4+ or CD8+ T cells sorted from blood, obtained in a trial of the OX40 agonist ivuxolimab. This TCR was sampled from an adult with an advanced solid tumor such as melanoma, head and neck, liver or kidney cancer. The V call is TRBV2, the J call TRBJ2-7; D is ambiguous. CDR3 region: CASSDGLNYEQYF. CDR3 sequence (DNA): TGTGCCAGCAGTGACGGTCTGAACTACGAGCAGTACTTC.